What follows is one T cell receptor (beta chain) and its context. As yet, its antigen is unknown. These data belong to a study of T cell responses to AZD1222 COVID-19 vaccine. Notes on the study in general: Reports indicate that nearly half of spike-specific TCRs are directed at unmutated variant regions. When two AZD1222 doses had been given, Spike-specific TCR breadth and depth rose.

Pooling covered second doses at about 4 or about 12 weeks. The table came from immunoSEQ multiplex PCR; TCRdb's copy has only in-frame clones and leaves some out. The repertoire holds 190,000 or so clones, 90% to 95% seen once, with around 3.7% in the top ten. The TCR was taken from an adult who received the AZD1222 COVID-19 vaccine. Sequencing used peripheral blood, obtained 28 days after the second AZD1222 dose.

The CDR3 here is CASSLGEGEVRNSPLHF. CDR3 bases: TGTGCCAGCAGCTTGGGGGAGGGTGAGGTGAGAAATTCACCCCTCCACTTT. J is TRBJ1-6 and V is TRBV5-8; no reliable D call. This CDR3 spans 17 amino acids. V lost 0 bases to trimming and J lost 7 bases, with 17 bases between them. Germline V gene data show CDR1 as SGHTS and CDR2 as YDEGEE.